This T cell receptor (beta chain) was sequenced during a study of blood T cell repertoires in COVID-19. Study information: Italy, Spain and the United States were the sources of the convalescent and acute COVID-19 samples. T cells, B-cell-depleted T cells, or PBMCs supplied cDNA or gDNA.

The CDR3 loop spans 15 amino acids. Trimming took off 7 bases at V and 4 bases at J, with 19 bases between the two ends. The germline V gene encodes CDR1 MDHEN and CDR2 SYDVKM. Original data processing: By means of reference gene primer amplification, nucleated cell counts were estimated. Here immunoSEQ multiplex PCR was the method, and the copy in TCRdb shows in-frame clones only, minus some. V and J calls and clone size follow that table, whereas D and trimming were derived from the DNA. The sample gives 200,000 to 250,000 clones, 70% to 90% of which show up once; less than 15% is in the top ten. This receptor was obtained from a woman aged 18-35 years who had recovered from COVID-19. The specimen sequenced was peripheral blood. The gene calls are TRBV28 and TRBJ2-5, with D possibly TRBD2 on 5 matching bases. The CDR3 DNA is TGTGCCAGCACCCACGGCCGGGGAATGGGAGAGACCCAGTACTTC. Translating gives CASTHGRGMGETQYF.